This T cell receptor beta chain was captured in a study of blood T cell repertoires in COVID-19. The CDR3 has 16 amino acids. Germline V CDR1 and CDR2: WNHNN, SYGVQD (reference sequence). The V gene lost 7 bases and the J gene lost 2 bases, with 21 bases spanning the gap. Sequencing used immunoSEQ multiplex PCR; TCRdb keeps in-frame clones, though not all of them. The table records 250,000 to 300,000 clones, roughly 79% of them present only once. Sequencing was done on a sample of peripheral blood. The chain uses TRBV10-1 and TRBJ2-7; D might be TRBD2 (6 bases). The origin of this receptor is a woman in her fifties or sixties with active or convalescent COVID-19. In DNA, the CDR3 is TGCGCCAGCATCACCTCGAAATGGGACTGGCCCTACGAGCAGTACTTC. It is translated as CASITSKWDWPYEQYF.